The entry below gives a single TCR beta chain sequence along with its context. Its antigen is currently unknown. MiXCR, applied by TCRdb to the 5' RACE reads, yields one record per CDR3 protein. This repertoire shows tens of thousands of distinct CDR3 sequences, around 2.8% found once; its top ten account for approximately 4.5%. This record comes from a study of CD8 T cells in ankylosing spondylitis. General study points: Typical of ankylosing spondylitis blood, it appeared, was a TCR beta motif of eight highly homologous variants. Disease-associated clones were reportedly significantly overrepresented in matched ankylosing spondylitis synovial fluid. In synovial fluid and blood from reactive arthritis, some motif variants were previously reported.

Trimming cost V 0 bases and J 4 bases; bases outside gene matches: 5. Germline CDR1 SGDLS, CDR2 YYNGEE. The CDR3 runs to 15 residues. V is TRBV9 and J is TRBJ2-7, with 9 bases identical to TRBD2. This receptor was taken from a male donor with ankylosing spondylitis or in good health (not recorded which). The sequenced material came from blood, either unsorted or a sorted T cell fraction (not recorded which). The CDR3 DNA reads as TGTGCCAGCAGCGTAGATGCTAGCGGGATGTACGAGCAGTACTTC. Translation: CASSVDASGMYEQYF.